The 10 T cell receptor beta chains in this list originate from one sample, sequenced in a study of T-cell reconstitution after alpha-beta-depleted transplantation in children. Molecular barcoding with unique molecular identifiers was used for the TCRbeta library. TCRdb re-called the PCR reads with MiXCR, one entry per CDR3 protein. Of some 530,000 distinct CDR3 sequences listed, around an eighth are singletons. This specimen consisted of PBMCs from the stem cell graft donor, obtained from the stem cell graft. These receptor sequences come from a human donor who donated a stem cell graft to a child with combined immunodeficiency.

This clonotype has only a few counts. CDR3 in DNA: TGCGCCAGCAGCCAAGGACTCTCAGAAGGGCGGTTCGAGCAGTACTTC. The encoded protein is CASSQGLSEGRFEQYF. The J gene is TRBJ2-7, the V gene TRBV4-3; no clear D. The length of the CDR3 is 16 residues. V shed 1 base and J shed 6 bases, with 19 bases lying between them. Germline V gene sequence: CDR1 LGHNA, CDR2 YSLEER.

This clonotype showed up just a few times. The rearrangement links TRBV4-2 to TRBJ1-1; 7 bases align to TRBD1. V gave up 7 bases and J gave up 1 base; unmatched junction bases: 3. The CDR3 contains 13 residues. Germline CDR1 reads LGHNA; CDR2 reads YNFKEQ. The CDR3 DNA reads as TGTGCCAGCAACCCAGGGGGGAACACTGAAGCTTTCTTT. Encoded protein: CASNPGGNTEAFF.

Ten or more counts support this clonotype. V and J are TRBV12-3 or TRBV12-4 and TRBJ2-3; the D is unclear. The CDR3 spans 14 residues. Trimming removed 5 bases at V and 4 bases at J, with 13 bases between. This CDR3 is CASSPDPIADTQYF. The DNA of the CDR3 is TGTGCCAGCAGTCCTGACCCTATAGCAGATACGCAGTATTTT.

This chain joins TRBV29-1 and TRBJ1-1; possible D gene TRBD1, 5 bases. V was trimmed by 4 bases and J by 5 bases, leaving 8 bases between them. There are 11 residues in the CDR3. Germline V CDR1 and CDR2: SQVTM, ANQGSEA. The CDR3, as DNA: TGCAGCGTTGGGGGGTTTACTGAAGCTTTCTTT. Translation gives CSVGGFTEAFF.

This chain uses TRBV20-1 with TRBJ2-7; 9 nucleotides align to TRBD2. V lost 3 bases, J lost 0 bases, and 3 bases stayed unmatched. This CDR3 has 14 residues. CDR1 and CDR2 from the germline V gene are DFQATT and SNEGSKA (reference sequence). The CDR3 loop reads CSAREAGGSYEQYF. The CDR3 bases are TGCAGTGCTAGGGAAGCGGGAGGCTCCTACGAGCAGTACTTC.

This clonotype was recorded many times. The V and J genes are TRBV18 and TRBJ2-7; no reliable D call. The V and J ends lost 1 base and 7 bases respectively, with 14 bases between them. The CDR3 contains 14 residues. Germline V CDR1 and CDR2: KGHSH, LQKENI. The CDR3 is CASSPQQDPWEQYF. CDR3 bases: TGTGCCAGCTCACCACAGCAGGACCCCTGGGAGCAGTACTTC.

V gene TRBV4-3 combines with J gene TRBJ2-7; D gene uncertain. Trimming took 0 bases from V and 3 from J, leaving 12 bases between them. CDR3 length: 15 amino acids. CDR1 and CDR2 from the germline V gene are LGHNA and YSLEER. For the CDR3, the DNA is TGCGCCAGCAGCCAAGATGCCCAAGGTCTCTACGAGCAGTACTTC. Its protein product is CASSQDAQGLYEQYF.

The table lists this clonotype with a few counts. The CDR3 DNA reads as TGTGCCAGCAGTTACTCGAGGCAGGGCACTGAAGCTTTCTTT. Its protein product is CASSYSRQGTEAFF. This chain joins TRBV6-5 and TRBJ1-1; D is perhaps TRBD1 (5 bases). In germline, CDR1 is MNHEY, CDR2 SVGAGI. V lost 0 bases, J lost 4 bases, and 9 bases lay in between. The CDR3 extends over 14 amino acids.

The sample holds a few counts of this clonotype. The V and J genes are TRBV30 and TRBJ1-6; D perhaps matches TRBD1 (5 bases). The CDR3 sequence is 14 residues long. Trimming pared 3 bases from V and 10 bases from J, leaving 16 bases between. Germline CDR1 and CDR2: GTSNPN and SVGIG (reference sequence). This chain's CDR3 is CAWSMTRVVSPLHF. The CDR3 coding sequence is TGTGCCTGGAGCATGACCAGGGTGGTATCACCCCTCCACTTT. Full variable domain (rest looked up from reference TRBV30 and TRBJ1-6): SQTIHQWPATLVQPVGSPLSLECTVEGTSNPNLYWYRQAAGRGLQLLFYSVGIGQISSEVPQNLSASRPQDRQFILSSKKLLLSDSGFYLCAWSMTRVVSPLHFGNGTRLTVT.

This clonotype was detected ten times or more. The rearrangement links TRBV29-1 to TRBJ2-1; TRBD2 aligns across 7 bases. This CDR3 has 15 residues. The J segment lost 8 bases and the V segment lost 1 base, leaving 11 bases of the junction unmatched. CDR1 is SQVTM and CDR2 is ANQGSEA in the germline V gene. The CDR3 nucleotides read TGCAGCGTTGAAGGTTTAGCTGTACGGGGGGATGAGCAGTTCTTC. Its protein is CSVEGLAVRGDEQFF.